These T cell receptor beta chains were read from a single sample in a study of vaccination and CD4 T cells after COVID-19. One entry per CDR3 protein, called by TCRdb with MiXCR from the PCR reads. The table has tens of thousands of distinct CDR3 sequences, 30% to 45% seen once. These receptors' targets are unknown. Sequences were derived from CD4+ T cells from blood, cultured in vitro, sampled about 7 months after SARS-CoV-2 vaccination. These receptors originate from a human donor who had recovered from COVID-19. CDR3s include the opening cysteine and the closing phenylalanine or tryptophan. The order of the fields is clone size, D gene, V gene, J gene, CDR3 protein, CDR3 DNA. A D gene is named only where the DNA matches it firmly. The size of a clone is reported for some rows only, either as once, few or many, or as a class for expanded clones.

size: few
D: NA
V: TRBV5-4
J: TRBJ2-1
CDR3: CASSFVERDEQFF
DNA: TGTGCCAGCAGCTTTGTGGAAAGGGATGAGCAGTTCTTC

size: NA
D: NA
V: TRBV20-1
J: TRBJ1-1
CDR3: CSARDLWAGEAFF
DNA: TGCAGTGCTAGAGATCTCTGGGCAGGGGAAGCTTTCTTT

size: few
D: NA
V: TRBV11-3
J: TRBJ2-5
CDR3: CASSPPGSQETQYF
DNA: TGTGCCAGCAGCCCCCCCGGAAGTCAAGAGACCCAGTACTTC

size: few
D: TRBD2
V: TRBV10-3
J: TRBJ2-1
CDR3: CAISESTTSGLYNEQFF
DNA: TGTGCCATCAGTGAGTCTACTACTAGCGGCCTCTACAATGAGCAGTTCTTC

size: once
D: TRBD1
V: TRBV5-4
J: TRBJ2-2
CDR3: CASSGTANTGELFF
DNA: TGTGCCAGCAGCGGGACAGCGAACACCGGGGAGCTGTTTTTT

size: NA
D: NA
V: TRBV19
J: TRBJ1-2
CDR3: CASTMGRTQRGYTF
DNA: TGTGCCAGTACCATGGGAAGGACCCAACGTGGCTACACCTTC

size: NA
D: NA
V: TRBV7-9
J: TRBJ2-1
CDR3: CASSLVSGQIRGGNEQFF
DNA: TGTGCCAGCAGCTTAGTTTCGGGCCAGATCCGGGGTGGCAATGAGCAGTTCTTC

size: few
D: NA
V: TRBV7-2
J: TRBJ2-2
CDR3: CASSLVGRTNTGELFF
DNA: TGTGCCAGCAGCTTAGTAGGGCGGACGAACACCGGGGAGCTGTTTTTT

size: few
D: NA
V: TRBV27
J: TRBJ1-5
CDR3: CASSPPNQPQHF
DNA: TGTGCCAGCAGTCCCCCCAATCAGCCCCAGCATTTT

size: NA
D: NA
V: TRBV20-1
J: TRBJ2-3
CDR3: CSAGSDSGTGNGDTQCF
DNA: TGCAGTGCTGGGTCTGATAGCGGGACAGGGAATGGAGATACGCAGTGTTTT

size: NA
D: NA
V: TRBV24-1
J: TRBJ2-3
CDR3: CATAVGGSTDTQYF
DNA: TGTGCCACCGCCGTCGGAGGTAGCACAGATACGCAGTATTTT

size: NA
D: TRBD1
V: TRBV7-8
J: TRBJ2-1
CDR3: CASSSEDRSSSYNEQFF
DNA: TGTGCCAGCAGCTCCGAGGACAGGTCCTCCTCCTACAATGAGCAGTTCTTC

size: few
D: NA
V: TRBV6-1
J: TRBJ1-1
CDR3: CASSEAGMNTEAFF
DNA: TGTGCCAGCAGTGAAGCAGGGATGAACACTGAAGCTTTCTTT

size: NA
D: NA
V: TRBV18
J: TRBJ2-3
CDR3: CASSQLVADTQYF
DNA: TGTGCCAGCTCACAACTAGTGGCGGATACGCAGTATTTT

size: NA
D: NA
V: TRBV7-2
J: TRBJ1-4
CDR3: CASSSQPATNEKLFF
DNA: TGTGCCAGCAGCTCGCAACCCGCAACTAATGAAAAACTGTTTTTT

size: medium-sized
D: NA
V: TRBV20-1
J: TRBJ2-2
CDR3: CSARWTGHRSGELFF
DNA: TGCAGTGCGCGATGGACGGGGCACCGGTCCGGGGAGCTGTTTTTT

size: NA
D: TRBD1
V: TRBV7-9
J: TRBJ2-7
CDR3: CASSEGGPYEQYF
DNA: TGTGCCAGCAGCGAAGGGGGCCCCTACGAGCAGTACTTC

size: few
D: NA
V: TRBV11-1
J: TRBJ2-1
CDR3: CASSLSVAWGYNEQFF
DNA: TGTGCCAGCAGCTTATCGGTAGCCTGGGGGTACAATGAGCAGTTCTTC

size: NA
D: TRBD1
V: TRBV19
J: TRBJ2-2
CDR3: CASSPRQGAVGELFF
DNA: TGTGCCAGTAGCCCAAGACAGGGGGCCGTCGGGGAGCTGTTTTTT

size: few
D: NA
V: TRBV7-8
J: TRBJ2-3
CDR3: CASSYKTPGTTDTQYF
DNA: TGTGCCAGCAGCTACAAAACCCCAGGAACCACAGATACGCAGTATTTT

size: few
D: NA
V: TRBV7-9
J: TRBJ2-7
CDR3: CASSLSSYEQYF
DNA: TGTGCCAGCAGCCTAAGTAGTTACGAGCAGTACTTC